The 7 T cell receptor beta chains in this list originate from one sample, sequenced in a study of cytotoxic CD8 clonotypes in ibrutinib-treated CLL. Some clones are missing from TCRdb's copy, which holds only in-frame ones; the method was immunoSEQ multiplex PCR. The data contain 60,000 to 75,000 clones, approximately 90% of them singletons. Sequenced material: PBMCs, taken after 12 months of ibrutinib treatment. These receptors originate from a human donor with chronic lymphocytic leukemia.

This clone was picked up one time. The V gene is TRBV6-1, the J gene TRBJ2-7; D gene unclear. Trimming shortened V by 7 bases and J by 3 bases, and 13 bases separated the two germline ends. CDR3 length equals 13 residues. Germline CDR1 MNHNS, CDR2 SASEGT. CDR3: CASTEGDIYEQYF. The CDR3 region has the DNA TGTGCCAGCACCGAAGGAGACATCTACGAGCAGTACTTC.

The rearrangement joins TRBV7-3 to TRBJ2-3; 12 nucleotides match TRBD2. V lost 4 bases and J lost 4; bases outside the gene matches: 6. The CDR3 runs 16 residues. Germline loops: CDR1 SGHTA, CDR2 FQGTGA. CDR3 in amino acids: CASSSASGRGPDTQYF. CDR3 DNA: TGTGCCAGCAGCTCCGCTAGCGGGAGGGGCCCAGATACGCAGTATTTT.

This clone was counted once. The J gene is TRBJ2-1, the V gene TRBV2; 7 bases map to TRBD2. There are 15 residues in the CDR3. From germline, CDR1 is SNHLY and CDR2 FYNNEI. The V gene end was trimmed by 7 bases and the J gene end by 9 bases; junction bases not matched to a gene: 15. DNA of the CDR3: TGTGCCAGCAATCCGGACACTTCTAGCGGAGGTGAGCAGTTCTTC. Its protein is CASNPDTSSGGEQFF.

The CDR3 reads CASSFTGQGKNEQFF. In DNA, the CDR3 is TGTGCCAGCAGCTTCACGGGACAGGGTAAGAATGAGCAGTTCTTC. V usage is TRBV5-4 and J usage is TRBJ2-1; 9 bases agree with TRBD1. In germline, CDR1 is SGHNT, CDR2 YYREEE (reference sequence). This CDR3 contains 15 residues. V gave up 2 bases and J gave up 7 bases; unmatched junction bases: 7.

V and J are TRBV28 and TRBJ1-1, with D possibly being TRBD1 (6 bases). The V gene's germline CDR1 is MDHEN and CDR2 SYDVKM. V was trimmed by 7 bases and J by 1 base, leaving 10 bases between them. This CDR3 spans 13 amino acids. This chain's CDR3 is CASIMDRNTEAFF. CDR3 coding DNA: TGTGCCAGCATTATGGACAGGAACACTGAAGCTTTCTTT.

Only one count was recorded for this clone. This chain links TRBV7-9 with TRBJ1-5; D is perhaps TRBD1 (6 bases). The V end lost 5 bases, the J end lost 3 bases, and 14 bases lay between the germline ends. The CDR3 length is 15 residues. The germline gives CDR1 SEHNR, CDR2 FQNEAQ (reference sequence). The CDR3 spells CASSQDRTVNQPQHF. The CDR3 nucleotides are TGTGCCAGCAGCCAGGACCGGACAGTCAATCAGCCCCAGCATTTT.

The chain carries TRBV7-9 and TRBJ2-7; 8 bases are a match to TRBD2. The germline CDR1 and CDR2 sequences are SEHNR and FQNEAQ (reference sequence). V lost 6 bases to trimming and J lost 7 bases; unmatched junction nucleotides: 8. The CDR3 length is 13 residues. The CDR3 here is CASSFSGREEQYF. CDR3 sequence (DNA): TGTGCCAGCAGTTTCAGCGGGAGAGAAGAGCAGTACTTC.